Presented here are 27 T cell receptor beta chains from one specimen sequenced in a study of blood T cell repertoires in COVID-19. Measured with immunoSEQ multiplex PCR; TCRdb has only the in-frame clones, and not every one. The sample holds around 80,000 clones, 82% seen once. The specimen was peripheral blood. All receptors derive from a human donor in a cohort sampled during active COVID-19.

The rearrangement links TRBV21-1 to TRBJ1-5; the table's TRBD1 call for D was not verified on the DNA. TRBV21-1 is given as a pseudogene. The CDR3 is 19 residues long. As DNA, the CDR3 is TGTGCCAGCAGCAAAGGCCCTCGGGGACAAGATTTGAGCAATCAGCCCCAGCATTTT. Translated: CASSKGPRGQDLSNQPQHF.

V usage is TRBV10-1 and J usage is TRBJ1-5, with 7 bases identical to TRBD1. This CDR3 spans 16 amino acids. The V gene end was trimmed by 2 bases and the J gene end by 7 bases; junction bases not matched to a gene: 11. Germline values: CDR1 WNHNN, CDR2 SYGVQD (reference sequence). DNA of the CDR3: TGCGCCAGCAGTGAGCCGTACAGGGGTATAGGGCAGCCCCAGCATTTT. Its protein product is CASSEPYRGIGQPQHF.

The CDR3 nucleotides are TGTGCCAGCAGCCGGGGGGGGCGCACAGATACGCAGTATTTT. It yields the protein CASSRGGRTDTQYF. The chain couples TRBV6-5 to TRBJ2-3; 8 bases are shared with TRBD2. With V trimmed by 6 bases and J by 1 base, 3 bases remained unmatched. This CDR3 has 14 amino acids. Germline loops: CDR1 MNHEY, CDR2 SVGAGI.

CDR3 loop: CASRWGPHYEQYF. The CDR3 bases are TGTGCCAGCAGGTGGGGGCCCCACTACGAGCAGTACTTC. This sequence joins TRBV7-9 and TRBJ2-7, with D maybe TRBD1 (6 bases). Germline V gene lookup returns CDR1 SEHNR and CDR2 FQNEAQ (reference sequence). V dropped 6 bases and J dropped 3 bases, with 12 bases sitting between them. The CDR3 has 13 amino acids.

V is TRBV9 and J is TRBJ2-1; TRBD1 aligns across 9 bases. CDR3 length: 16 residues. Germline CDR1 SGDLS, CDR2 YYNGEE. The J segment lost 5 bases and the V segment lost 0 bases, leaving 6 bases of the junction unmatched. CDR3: CASSVAPGTGNNEQFF. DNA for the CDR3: TGTGCCAGCAGCGTAGCCCCCGGGACAGGGAACAATGAGCAGTTCTTC.

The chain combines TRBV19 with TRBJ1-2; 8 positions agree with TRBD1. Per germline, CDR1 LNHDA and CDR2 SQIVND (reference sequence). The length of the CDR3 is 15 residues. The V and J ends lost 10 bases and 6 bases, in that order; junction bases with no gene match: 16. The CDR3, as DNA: TGTGCCACCTCCACTCCGGGCAGGGGGCCCGATGGCTACACCTTC. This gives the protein CATSTPGRGPDGYTF.

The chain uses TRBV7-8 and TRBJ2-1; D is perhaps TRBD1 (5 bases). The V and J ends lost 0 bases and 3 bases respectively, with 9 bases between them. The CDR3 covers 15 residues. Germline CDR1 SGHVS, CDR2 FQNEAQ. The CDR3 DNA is TGTGCCAGCAGCTTAGCTGGCAGGGACTACAATGAGCAGTTCTTC. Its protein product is CASSLAGRDYNEQFF.

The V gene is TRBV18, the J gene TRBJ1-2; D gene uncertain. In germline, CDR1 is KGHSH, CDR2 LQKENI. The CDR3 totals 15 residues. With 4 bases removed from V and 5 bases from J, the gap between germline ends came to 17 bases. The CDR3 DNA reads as TGTGCCAGCTCACTAGGAAGCGGATGGCAGTATGGCTACACCTTC. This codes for CASSLGSGWQYGYTF.

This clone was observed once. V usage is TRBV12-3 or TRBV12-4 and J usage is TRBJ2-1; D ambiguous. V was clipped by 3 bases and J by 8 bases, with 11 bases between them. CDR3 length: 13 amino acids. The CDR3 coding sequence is TGTGCCAGCAGTTTTTCCCTAGGCGATGAGCAGTTCTTC. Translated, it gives CASSFSLGDEQFF.

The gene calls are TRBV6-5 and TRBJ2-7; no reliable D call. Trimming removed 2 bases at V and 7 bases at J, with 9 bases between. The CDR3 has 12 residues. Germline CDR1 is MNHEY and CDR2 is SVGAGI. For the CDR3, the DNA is TGTGCCAGCAGTTACAACGGTCTGGAGCAGTACTTC. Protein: CASSYNGLEQYF.

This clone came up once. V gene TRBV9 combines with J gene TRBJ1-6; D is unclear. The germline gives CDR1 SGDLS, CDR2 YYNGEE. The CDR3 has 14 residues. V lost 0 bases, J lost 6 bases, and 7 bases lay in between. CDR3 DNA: TGTGCCAGCAGCGTAGGGGCGATTAATTCACCCCTCCACTTT. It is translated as CASSVGAINSPLHF.

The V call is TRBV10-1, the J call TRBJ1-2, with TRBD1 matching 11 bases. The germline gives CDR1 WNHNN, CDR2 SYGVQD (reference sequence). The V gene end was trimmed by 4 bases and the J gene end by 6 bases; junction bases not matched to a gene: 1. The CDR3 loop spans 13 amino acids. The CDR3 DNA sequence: TGCGCCAGCAGTGCGGGACAGGGGGATGGCTACACCTTC. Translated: CASSAGQGDGYTF.

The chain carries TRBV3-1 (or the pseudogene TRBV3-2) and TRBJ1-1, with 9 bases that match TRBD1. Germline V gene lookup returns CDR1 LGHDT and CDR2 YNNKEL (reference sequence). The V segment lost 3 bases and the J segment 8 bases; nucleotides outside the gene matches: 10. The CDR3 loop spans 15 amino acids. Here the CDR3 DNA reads TGTGCCAGCAGCCAGAGGGGGACAGGGACAGGGGAAGCTTTCTTT. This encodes CASSQRGTGTGEAFF.

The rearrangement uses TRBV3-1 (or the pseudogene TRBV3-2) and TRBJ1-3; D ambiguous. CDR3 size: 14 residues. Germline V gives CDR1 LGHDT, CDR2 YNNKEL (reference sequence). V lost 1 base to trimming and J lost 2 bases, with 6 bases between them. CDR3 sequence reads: CASSQGGAGNTIYF. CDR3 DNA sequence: TGTGCCAGCAGCCAAGGAGGAGCTGGAAACACCATATATTTT.

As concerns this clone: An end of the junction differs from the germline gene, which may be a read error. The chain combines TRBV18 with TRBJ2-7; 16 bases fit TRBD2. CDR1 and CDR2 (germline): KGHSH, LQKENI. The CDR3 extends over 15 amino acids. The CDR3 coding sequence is TGTGCCAGCTCACCATCGGGACTAGCGGGGGGGACGTCCCACTTC. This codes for CASSPSGLAGGTSHF.

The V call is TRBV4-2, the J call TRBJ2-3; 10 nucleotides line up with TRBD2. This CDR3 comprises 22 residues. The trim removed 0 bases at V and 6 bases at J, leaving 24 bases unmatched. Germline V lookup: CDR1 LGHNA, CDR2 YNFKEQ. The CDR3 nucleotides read TGTGCCAGCAGCCAAGATTCCCCCCGAGGTAGCGGGGGGCTGGGGGGAAGGGATACGCAGTATTTT. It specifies CASSQDSPRGSGGLGGRDTQYF.

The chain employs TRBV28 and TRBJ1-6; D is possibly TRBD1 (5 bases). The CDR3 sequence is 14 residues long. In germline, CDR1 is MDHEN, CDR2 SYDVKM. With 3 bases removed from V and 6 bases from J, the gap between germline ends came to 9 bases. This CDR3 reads CASSLAGPNSPLHF. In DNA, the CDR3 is TGTGCCAGCAGTTTGGCAGGGCCTAATTCACCCCTCCACTTT.

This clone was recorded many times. The CDR3 bases are TGTGCCAGCAGCCCTGACACCTCTGGAAACACCATATATTTT. The encoded protein is CASSPDTSGNTIYF. The gene calls are TRBV9 and TRBJ1-3; D unclear. The CDR3 totals 14 residues. Trimming took 4 bases from V and 0 from J, leaving 8 bases between them. The germline V gene has CDR1 SGDLS and CDR2 YYNGEE.

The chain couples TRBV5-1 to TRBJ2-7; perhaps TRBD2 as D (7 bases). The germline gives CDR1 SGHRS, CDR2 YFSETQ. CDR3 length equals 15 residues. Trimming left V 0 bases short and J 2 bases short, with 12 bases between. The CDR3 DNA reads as TGCGCCAGCAGCTTGGTAGGGGGGGGAACCTACGAGCAGTACTTC. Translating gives CASSLVGGGTYEQYF.

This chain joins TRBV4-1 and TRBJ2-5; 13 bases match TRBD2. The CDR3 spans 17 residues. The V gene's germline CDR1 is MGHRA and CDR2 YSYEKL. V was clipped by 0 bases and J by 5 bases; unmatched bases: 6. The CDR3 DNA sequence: TGCGCCAGCAGCCAAGATCCCGGACTAGCGGGGGTGGAGACCCAGTACTTC. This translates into CASSQDPGLAGVETQYF.

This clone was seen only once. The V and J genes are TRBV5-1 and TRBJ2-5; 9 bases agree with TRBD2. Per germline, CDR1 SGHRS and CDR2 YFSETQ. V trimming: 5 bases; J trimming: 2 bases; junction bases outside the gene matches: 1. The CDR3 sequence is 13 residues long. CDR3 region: CASRRGGQETQYF. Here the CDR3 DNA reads TGCGCCAGCAGGCGGGGGGGGCAAGAGACCCAGTACTTC.

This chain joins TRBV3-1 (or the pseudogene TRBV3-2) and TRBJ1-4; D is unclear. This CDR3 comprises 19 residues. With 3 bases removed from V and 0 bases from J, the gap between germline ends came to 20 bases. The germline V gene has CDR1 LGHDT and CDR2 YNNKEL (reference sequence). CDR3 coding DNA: TGTGCCAGCAGCCAGGAAGATGGAGCGGGAGCCCCAACTAATGAAAAACTGTTTTTT. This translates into CASSQEDGAGAPTNEKLFF.

This CDR3 is CATSDFDRQGSTGGELFF. The DNA for the CDR3 is TGTGCCACCAGTGATTTCGACCGACAGGGATCCACCGGGGGGGAGCTGTTTTTT. V is TRBV24-1 and J is TRBJ2-2; 7 bases are a match to TRBD1. With V trimmed by 1 base and J by 8 bases, 15 bases remained unmatched. The CDR3 consists of 18 residues. Looked up from germline, CDR1 is KGHDR and CDR2 is SFDVKD.

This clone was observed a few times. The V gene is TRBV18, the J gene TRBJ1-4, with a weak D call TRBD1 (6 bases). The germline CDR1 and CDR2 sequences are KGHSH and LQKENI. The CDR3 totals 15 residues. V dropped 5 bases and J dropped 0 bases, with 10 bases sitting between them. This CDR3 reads CASSSYRATNEKLFF. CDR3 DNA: TGTGCCAGCTCATCTTACAGGGCAACTAATGAAAAACTGTTTTTT.

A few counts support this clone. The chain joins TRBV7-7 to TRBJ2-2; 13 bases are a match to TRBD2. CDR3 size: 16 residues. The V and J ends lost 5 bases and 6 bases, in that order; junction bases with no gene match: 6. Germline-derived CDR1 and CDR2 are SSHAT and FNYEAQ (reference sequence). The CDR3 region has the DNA TGTGCCAGCAGCCCGACTAGCGGGGGGCCCCCCGGGGAGCTGTTTTTT. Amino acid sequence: CASSPTSGGPPGELFF.

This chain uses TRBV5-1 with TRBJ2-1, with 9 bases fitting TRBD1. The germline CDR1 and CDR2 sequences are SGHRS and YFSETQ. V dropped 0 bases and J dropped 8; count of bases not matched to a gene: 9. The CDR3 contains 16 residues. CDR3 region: CASSLANRGLVYEQFF. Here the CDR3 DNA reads TGCGCCAGCAGCTTGGCCAACAGGGGGCTGGTCTATGAGCAGTTCTTC.

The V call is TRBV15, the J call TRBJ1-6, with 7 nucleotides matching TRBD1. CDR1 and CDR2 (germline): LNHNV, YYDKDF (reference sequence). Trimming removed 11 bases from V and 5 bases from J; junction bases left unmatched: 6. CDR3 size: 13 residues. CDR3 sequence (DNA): TGTGCCGCAGGGGACAGTCATAATTCACCCCTCCACTTT. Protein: CAAGDSHNSPLHF.